This T cell receptor beta chain was recovered during a study of blood T cell repertoires in COVID-19. As for the study in general: Acute and convalescent COVID-19 specimens originated in the United States, Italy and Spain.

The table lists this clone with a count of one. Profiled with immunoSEQ multiplex PCR; TCRdb holds only in-frame clones, not every one. The sample carries some 210,000 clones, about nine tenths recorded once. This receptor was identified in a man between 60 and 75 years old who had recovered from COVID-19. Sequenced sample: peripheral blood.

The CDR3 here is CASSQGQGNQPQHF. The CDR3 region has the DNA TGCGCCAGCAGCCAAGGACAGGGCAATCAGCCCCAGCATTTT. The chain carries TRBV4-1 and TRBJ1-5; TRBD1 is a possible D gene (6 bases). V was cut by 1 base and J by 2 bases, with 6 bases left in between. The CDR3 extends over 14 amino acids. From germline, CDR1 is MGHRA and CDR2 YSYEKL.